Below, one TCR beta chain is given with its context. With 60 Vbeta and 13 Jbeta primers, the PCR was carried out. The assay was immunoSEQ multiplex PCR, and TCRdb's table has in-frame clones only and misses some. The sample lists roughly 150,000 clones, nearly 80% occurring once. The entry originates in a study of cytomegalovirus exposure and HLA in healthy donors. Sequencing was performed on PBMCs. The sequence came from a male donor in good health and CMV-seronegative.

DNA of the CDR3: TGTGCCAGCAGCCCACCGAGGGGTCCGGGACAGATCTACGAGCAGTACTTC. Its protein product is CASSPPRGPGQIYEQYF. The rearrangement uses TRBV5-4 and TRBJ2-7, with TRBD1 matching over 7 bases. V shed 4 bases and J 3 bases; nucleotides not matched to a gene: 16. The germline CDR1 and CDR2 sequences are SGHNT and YYREEE (reference sequence). This CDR3 spans 17 amino acids.